The rows below give T cell receptor beta chains drawn from one sample of a study of breast tumors, draining lymph nodes, adjacent tissues. TCRdb passed the multiplex PCR reads through MiXCR, listing each CDR3 protein once. The data show fewer than 150,000 distinct CDR3 sequences, 21% seen once. Sequenced material: axillary lymph node tissue. Receptors originate from a female donor with breast cancer. Some clones in this sample may be carry-over from other donors' samples. Each CDR3 is given with its conserved first and last residue. D genes are given only for firm matches.

V gene	D gene	J gene	CDR3 protein
TRBV6-5	TRBD2	TRBJ2-3	CASSLAGGNRDTQYF
TRBV7-9	.	TRBJ2-7	CASSPPGQGHEQYF
TRBV7-2	.	TRBJ2-1	CASSLVWVGGKSEQFF
TRBV20-1	TRBD2	TRBJ2-7	CSAREGTRGVRQQYF
TRBV6-4	TRBD2	TRBJ2-7	CASIRNVSGTSGRLTYEQYF
TRBV19	.	TRBJ2-1	CASSIPNNEQFF
TRBV29-1	TRBD1	TRBJ2-5	CSALRNRGRETQYF
TRBV7-7	.	TRBJ2-5	CAREGEETQYF
TRBV28	.	TRBJ2-1	CASTLAPPLAWGSNEQFF
TRBV29-1	.	TRBJ2-7	CSASNPTSYEQYF
TRBV5-1	TRBD1	TRBJ2-7	CASSSTGSSYEQYF
TRBV6-1	TRBD2	TRBJ2-1	CASRVAGSYNEQFF
TRBV9	.	TRBJ1-3	CASSVANSGNTIYF
TRBV3-1	.	TRBJ1-4	CASSQTAKGEKLFF
TRBV5-6	TRBD2	TRBJ2-1	CASSLAGGGSNEQFF
TRBV6-5	.	TRBJ2-7	CASSRLPGQGSYEQYF
TRBV9	.	TRBJ2-4	CASSAAPYPMGKNIQYF
TRBV15	TRBD1	TRBJ2-3	CTTRGTGGLDTQYF
TRBV28	.	TRBJ1-2	CASIRGHGMGGYTF
TRBV28	TRBD1	TRBJ1-6	CASSLQGGVYSPLHF
TRBV5-1	TRBD2	TRBJ2-7	CASSLVSGVYSYEQYF
TRBV29-1	TRBD2	TRBJ2-1	CSVRKRLAGGLGEQFF